The 10 T cell receptor beta chains given below trace back to one sample, sequenced in a study of siplizumab effects on memory and regulatory T cells. Generated by immunoSEQ multiplex PCR, the TCRdb table keeps only in-frame clones and is missing some. The sample consists of some 62,000 clones, around 80% of them appearing once. The sample taken for sequencing was memory CD4+ T cells sorted from blood. The source is a human donor in good health.

This clone was counted only a few times. The genes are TRBV28 and TRBJ2-7; no clear D. The CDR3 contains 11 residues. Per germline, CDR1 MDHEN and CDR2 SYDVKM. V shed 5 bases and J shed 3 bases, with 5 bases lying between them. CDR3 nucleotide sequence: TGTGCCAGCAGTCCGGGCTACGAGCAGTACTTC. Translation: CASSPGYEQYF.

The V gene is TRBV14, the J gene TRBJ2-3; 7 bases align to TRBD2. Germline lookup yields CDR1 SGHDN and CDR2 FVKESK. The CDR3 is 17 amino acids. V shed 2 bases, J shed 5 bases, and the junction held 13 bases outside the gene matches. CDR3 nucleotide sequence: TGTGCCAGCAGCCAAATGGGAGGGGCCAACTTGGGAGATACGCAGTATTTT. Its translation is CASSQMGGANLGDTQYF.

The rearrangement joins TRBV19 to TRBJ2-5; possibly TRBD1 or TRBD2 for D (5 bases each). This CDR3 contains 13 residues. Per germline, CDR1 LNHDA and CDR2 SQIVND (reference sequence). Trimming stripped 2 bases from V and 5 bases from J, with 9 bases between. CDR3 residues: CASSIRDGETQYF. CDR3 sequence (DNA): TGTGCCAGTAGTATAAGGGACGGGGAGACCCAGTACTTC. The variable domain in full, completed from reference TRBV19 and TRBJ2-5, reads DGGITQSPKYLFRKEGQNVTLSCEQNLNHDAMYWYRQDPGQGLRLIYYSQIVNDFQKGDIAEGYSVSREKKESFPLTVTSAQKNPTAFYLCASSIRDGETQYFGPGTRLLVL.

This sequence joins TRBV12-5 and TRBJ1-1; no clear D gene. This CDR3 has 12 residues. The V gene's germline CDR1 is LGHNT and CDR2 FRNRAP. Trimming took off 0 bases at V and 8 bases at J, with 7 bases between the two ends. As DNA, the CDR3 is TGTGCTAGTGGTTTGGTGAGAGTGGAAGCTTTCTTT. Translated, it gives CASGLVRVEAFF.

This chain joins TRBV5-1 and TRBJ2-3; 10 positions match TRBD2. After removal of 0 bases from V and 10 bases from J, the junction contained 5 bases not matched to a gene. Germline CDR1 is SGHRS and CDR2 is YFSETQ. CDR3 size: 14 residues. The CDR3 region has the DNA TGCGCCAGCAGCTTGGAAAGCGGGGGGGCCCCGCAGTATTTT. Residues: CASSLESGGAPQYF.

The rearrangement uses TRBV28 and TRBJ1-6; 8 bases are shared with TRBD1. The junction had 9 bases not matched to a gene; V was cut back by 5 bases and J by 9 bases. The CDR3 spans 15 residues. The germline gives CDR1 MDHEN, CDR2 SYDVKM. CDR3 DNA sequence: TGTGCCAGCAGTGCTGCGGACAGGGACGGTTCACCCCTCCACTTT. Encoded protein: CASSAADRDGSPLHF.

This clone was counted a single time. The V and J genes are TRBV5-8 and TRBJ1-2; D remains unclear. The CDR3 is 13 amino acids. V gave up 0 bases and J gave up 8 bases, with 11 bases separating them. The germline V gene has CDR1 SGHTS and CDR2 YDEGEE. CDR3 in amino acids: CASSLDPLGGYTF. DNA of the CDR3: TGTGCCAGCAGCTTGGACCCCCTGGGGGGCTACACCTTC.

This clone occurred a few times. The J gene is TRBJ1-5, the V gene TRBV19; tentative D call: TRBD1 (6 bases). CDR3 length: 17 amino acids. From germline, CDR1 is LNHDA and CDR2 SQIVND (reference sequence). Deletions cut 3 bases from V and 0 bases from J, with 15 bases between. The CDR3 protein is CASSIWDKAYSNQPQHF. The DNA of the CDR3 is TGTGCCAGTAGTATTTGGGACAAGGCCTATAGCAATCAGCCCCAGCATTTT.

The rearrangement joins TRBV4-3 to TRBJ2-1, with a weak D call TRBD2 (6 bases). The CDR3 has 14 amino acids. Germline CDR1 reads LGHNA; CDR2 reads YSLEER. The ends were cut back, 1 base at V and 5 bases at J, with 9 bases in the middle. In nucleotides, the CDR3 is TGCGCCAGCAGCCAAGGGACTACGAACAATGAGCAGTTCTTC. Its translation: CASSQGTTNNEQFF.

V and J are TRBV6-1 and TRBJ2-6; D may be TRBD1 (5 bases). The length of the CDR3 is 16 residues. V was shortened by 2 bases and J by 1 base, with 9 bases between the two germline ends. Germline V lookup: CDR1 MNHNS, CDR2 SASEGT. The CDR3: CASSELNRSGANVLTF. CDR3 DNA: TGTGCCAGCAGTGAATTAAACAGGTCTGGGGCCAACGTCCTGACTTTC.